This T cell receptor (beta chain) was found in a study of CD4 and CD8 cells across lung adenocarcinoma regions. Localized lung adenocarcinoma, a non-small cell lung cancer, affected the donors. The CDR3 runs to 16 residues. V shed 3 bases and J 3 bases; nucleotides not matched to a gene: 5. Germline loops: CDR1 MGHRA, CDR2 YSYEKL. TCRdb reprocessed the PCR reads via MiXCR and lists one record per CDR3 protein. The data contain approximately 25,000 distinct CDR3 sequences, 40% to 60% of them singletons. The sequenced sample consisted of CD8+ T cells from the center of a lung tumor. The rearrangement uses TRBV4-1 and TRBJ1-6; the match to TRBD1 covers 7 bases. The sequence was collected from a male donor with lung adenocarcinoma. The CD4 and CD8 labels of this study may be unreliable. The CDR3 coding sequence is TGCGCCAGCAGCCATGGGGGGACAGACTATAATTCACCCCTCCACTTT. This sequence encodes CASSHGGTDYNSPLHF.